The sequence of this T cell receptor beta chain was determined in a study of T cells after yellow fever vaccination. This clonotype turned up a few times. What it binds is unknown. Study-level findings and limits: Among primary-vaccination clones, most reappeared after the booster, at roughly 95% for CD4 and around 91% for CD8.

CDR3 size: 12 residues. Germline V gene sequence: CDR1 MNHEY, CDR2 SVGAGI. V lost 7 bases and J lost 9; bases outside the gene matches: 6. TCRdb itself ran the 5' RACE reads through MiXCR, one entry per CDR3 protein. In the table there are 340,000 or so distinct CDR3 sequences, 9.5% to 15% of which are singletons. Sequencing was performed on CD4+ T cells sorted from PBMCs, taken 15 days after the yellow fever booster vaccination. The V gene is TRBV6-5, the J gene TRBJ2-1; 7 nucleotides agree with TRBD1. The origin of this receptor is a man aged 18 to 29 who received the YFV17D yellow fever vaccine. The CDR3 reads CASNRGTGEQFF. Written as DNA, the CDR3 is TGTGCCAGCAACAGGGGTACCGGTGAGCAGTTCTTC.